The 32 T cell receptor beta chains in this list originate from one sample, sequenced in a study of blood T cell repertoires in COVID-19. Assay: immunoSEQ multiplex PCR; the TCRdb copy retains only in-frame clones and omits some. The repertoire holds about 170,000 clones, 84% seen once, with roughly 7.5% in the top ten. The source material was peripheral blood. All receptors come from a man in his forties who had recovered from COVID-19.

This chain uses TRBV28 with TRBJ1-1; 9 bases are shared with TRBD1. Germline V gene lookup returns CDR1 MDHEN and CDR2 SYDVKM. The ends lost 3 bases at V and 1 base at J; junction bases unmatched: 3. This CDR3 has 15 residues. The CDR3 reads CASSFPGQGNTEAFF. DNA for the CDR3: TGTGCCAGCAGTTTCCCGGGACAGGGGAACACTGAAGCTTTCTTT.

CDR3 protein: CASVQTGSETQYF. DNA for the CDR3: TGTGCCAGCGTACAAACAGGGTCAGAGACCCAGTACTTC. The chain carries TRBV2 and TRBJ2-5; D perhaps matches TRBD1 (6 bases). The CDR3 is made up of 13 amino acids. Germline CDR1 reads SNHLY; CDR2 reads FYNNEI. V lost 8 bases, J lost 4 bases, and 14 bases lay in between.

This chain connects TRBV5-1 to TRBJ2-2, with 7 bases identical to TRBD1. Germline CDR1 and CDR2: SGHRS and YFSETQ. The CDR3 contains 15 residues. With 2 bases clipped from V and 1 base from J, the junction kept 2 bases outside the gene matches. CDR3 loop: CASSFGQVNTGELFF. CDR3 nucleotide sequence: TGCGCCAGCAGCTTTGGACAGGTGAACACCGGGGAGCTGTTTTTT.

V is TRBV19 and J is TRBJ2-1; 10 bases are shared with TRBD2. The trim removed 3 bases at V and 7 bases at J, leaving 12 bases unmatched. From germline, CDR1 is LNHDA and CDR2 SQIVND (reference sequence). This CDR3 has 17 amino acids. The CDR3 coding sequence is TGTGCCAGTAGTATTAGGTTAAGCGGGAGGGCTTGGAATGAGCAGTTCTTC. Translation: CASSIRLSGRAWNEQFF.

V gene TRBV19 combines with J gene TRBJ1-4, with 10 nucleotides matching TRBD1. This CDR3 spans 16 amino acids. Germline V gives CDR1 LNHDA, CDR2 SQIVND (reference sequence). V lost 4 bases, J lost 6 bases, and 8 bases stayed unmatched. For the CDR3, the DNA is TGTGCCAGTAGTAGCACCCCGGGACAGGGGTATGAAAAACTGTTTTTT. Protein: CASSSTPGQGYEKLFF.

This chain connects TRBV9 to TRBJ1-2; D is unresolved. The CDR3 contains 15 residues. The germline gives CDR1 SGDLS, CDR2 YYNGEE. V was trimmed by 0 bases and J by 2 bases, leaving 11 bases between them. The CDR3 region is CASSVVENPNYGYTF. The CDR3, as DNA: TGTGCCAGCAGCGTAGTTGAGAACCCGAACTATGGCTACACCTTC.

The rearrangement uses TRBV20-1 and TRBJ2-7; TRBD1 agrees at 11 bases. The CDR3 runs 16 residues. CDR1 is DFQATT and CDR2 is SNEGSKA in the germline V gene (reference sequence). The V segment lost 3 bases and the J segment 4 bases; nucleotides outside the gene matches: 11. This CDR3 reads CSASMSAGTGGYEQYF. In DNA, the CDR3 is TGCAGTGCTAGTATGTCTGCCGGGACAGGGGGTTACGAGCAGTACTTC.

The chain has TRBV28 and TRBJ2-2, with 10 bases fitting TRBD2. There are 15 residues in the CDR3. CDR1 and CDR2 (germline): MDHEN, SYDVKM. The junction had 11 bases not matched to a gene; V was cut back by 8 bases and J by 8 bases. The CDR3 is CASSPLAGVVGELFF. The DNA for the CDR3 is TGTGCCAGCTCACCCCTAGCGGGAGTAGTAGGGGAGCTGTTTTTT.

This chain links TRBV20-1 with TRBJ2-3; perhaps TRBD2 as D (5 bases). The CDR3 is made up of 14 amino acids. Trimming removed 3 bases from V and 3 bases from J, with 13 bases in between. CDR1 is DFQATT and CDR2 is SNEGSKA in the germline V gene (reference sequence). The CDR3 nucleotides read TGCAGTGCTAGTAGCCTAGCAAATACAGATACGCAGTATTTT. It is translated as CSASSLANTDTQYF.

This chain links TRBV5-6 with TRBJ2-7; D not resolved. The germline CDR1 and CDR2 sequences are SGHDT and YYEEEE. The CDR3 contains 14 residues. V lost 2 bases to trimming and J lost 0 bases, with 9 bases between them. CDR3 DNA: TGTGCCAGCAGCTTTGGTACGAGCTCCTACGAGCAGTACTTC. As protein: CASSFGTSSYEQYF.

This chain connects TRBV4-2 to TRBJ2-1; 7 positions agree with TRBD2. The CDR3 is 16 amino acids. Germline CDR1 LGHNA, CDR2 YNFKEQ. Losses at the gene ends were 0 bases for V and 5 bases for J; bases not matched to a gene: 7. In nucleotides, the CDR3 is TGTGCCAGCAGCCAAGATTGGGCTAGCGGCAACAATGAGCAGTTCTTC. It codes for CASSQDWASGNNEQFF.

V gene TRBV5-5 combines with J gene TRBJ1-1; weak D call: TRBD1 (5 bases). Germline loops: CDR1 SGHKS, CDR2 YYEKEE (reference sequence). The CDR3 extends over 13 amino acids. V lost 2 bases, J lost 1 base, and 6 bases lay in between. This chain's CDR3 is CASSFTGNTEAFF. As DNA, the CDR3 is TGTGCCAGCAGCTTTACAGGGAACACTGAAGCTTTCTTT.

This clone was observed a handful of times. The rearrangement joins TRBV28 to TRBJ2-3; the match to TRBD2 covers 8 bases. V lost 8 bases to trimming and J lost 9 bases; unmatched junction nucleotides: 4. CDR1 and CDR2 (germline): MDHEN, SYDVKM. The CDR3 totals 11 residues. The DNA for the CDR3 is TGTGCCAGCCGGGGGGGGGAGACGCAGTATTTT. This sequence encodes CASRGGETQYF. The entire variable domain, with the rest obtained from reference TRBV28 and TRBJ2-3, is as follows: DVKVTQSSRYLVKRTGEKVFLECVQDMDHENMFWYRQDPGLGLRLIYFSYDVKMKEKGDIPEGYSVSREKKERFSLILESASTNQTSMYLCASRGGETQYFGPGTRLTVL.

This rearrangement joins TRBV9 to TRBJ1-1; 8 nucleotides line up with TRBD1. The CDR3 extends over 17 amino acids. V was pared by 3 bases and J by 6 bases, with 16 bases of the junction left unmatched. Germline-derived CDR1 and CDR2 are SGDLS and YYNGEE. The CDR3 DNA reads as TGTGCCAGCAGCGCCCTTAAGGGTGGGACAGGCTTCTCTGAAGCTTTCTTT. Its translation is CASSALKGGTGFSEAFF.

The rearrangement uses TRBV6-5 and TRBJ1-1; tentatively, D is TRBD1 (6 bases). Trimming took 7 bases from V and 6 from J, leaving 9 bases between them. CDR1 and CDR2 from the germline V gene are MNHEY and SVGAGI. There are 11 residues in the CDR3. Here the CDR3 DNA reads TGTGCCAGCAAACAGGGAGCTGAAGCTTTCTTT. Protein sequence: CASKQGAEAFF.

V is TRBV19 and J is TRBJ2-3; D not resolved. This CDR3 is 16 amino acids long. Germline CDR1 reads LNHDA; CDR2 reads SQIVND (reference sequence). The germline V and J ends were trimmed by 6 bases and 5 bases, with 21 bases remaining between them. The CDR3 sequence is CASRPTRSSSRDTQYF. The CDR3 coding sequence is TGTGCCAGTAGACCGACGAGGAGCTCGAGTAGAGATACGCAGTATTTT. Full variable domain (remainder filled in from reference TRBV19 and TRBJ2-3): DGGITQSPKYLFRKEGQNVTLSCEQNLNHDAMYWYRQDPGQGLRLIYYSQIVNDFQKGDIAEGYSVSREKKESFPLTVTSAQKNPTAFYLCASRPTRSSSRDTQYFGPGTRLTVL.

The V and J genes are TRBV11-2 and TRBJ1-1, with 7 bases lining up with TRBD1. This CDR3 is 16 amino acids long. V dropped 4 bases and J dropped 0; count of bases not matched to a gene: 8. CDR1 and CDR2 (germline): SGHAT, FQNNGV. DNA for the CDR3: TGTGCCAGCAGCTCACATTTGGACAGGTTGAACACTGAAGCTTTCTTT. Amino acids: CASSSHLDRLNTEAFF. Supplemented by reference TRBV11-2 and TRBJ1-1, the full variable domain reads EAGVAQSPRYKIIEKRQSVAFWCNPISGHATLYWYQQILGQGPKLLIQFQNNGVVDDSQLPKDRFSAERLKGVDSTLKIQPAKLEDSAVYLCASSSHLDRLNTEAFFGQGTRLTVV.

This clone showed up just a few times. V usage is TRBV2 and J usage is TRBJ2-7; 12 bases are shared with TRBD2. Germline CDR1 reads SNHLY; CDR2 reads FYNNEI. This CDR3 has 14 residues. With 2 bases clipped from V and 6 bases from J, the junction kept 2 bases outside the gene matches. The chain's CDR3 is CASSELAGGREQYF. For the CDR3, the DNA is TGTGCCAGCAGTGAACTAGCGGGGGGGCGCGAGCAGTACTTC.

The chain recombines TRBV4-1 with TRBJ1-4; D remains unclear. The length of the CDR3 is 18 residues. V lost 1 base, J lost 7 bases, and 22 bases lay in between. Germline assignment: CDR1 MGHRA and CDR2 YSYEKL. CDR3 amino acids: CASSQVNLGFTVGEKLFF. In DNA, the CDR3 is TGCGCCAGCAGCCAAGTAAATCTCGGGTTTACCGTAGGTGAAAAACTGTTTTTT.

The chain carries TRBV7-2 and TRBJ2-3; TRBD2 aligns across 11 bases. There are 16 residues in the CDR3. J gave up 3 bases and V 5 bases, and 7 bases lay outside the gene matches. In germline, CDR1 is SGHTA, CDR2 FQGNSA. CDR3 nucleotide sequence: TGTGCCAGCAGCCTGACTAGCGGGGTAGGGACAGATACGCAGTATTTT. Translated: CASSLTSGVGTDTQYF.

This chain links TRBV29-1 with TRBJ2-1; the D gene is possibly TRBD2 (7 bases). Germline V gene lookup returns CDR1 SQVTM and CDR2 ANQGSEA. The CDR3 length is 16 residues. V was clipped by 7 bases and J by 0 bases, with 19 bases between them. The CDR3 sequence: CSGTPRGGASYNEQFF. Here the CDR3 DNA reads TGCAGCGGAACTCCCAGAGGGGGGGCCTCCTACAATGAGCAGTTCTTC.

This clone was detected ten times or more. The chain couples TRBV6-5 to TRBJ2-7; D is possibly TRBD1 (6 bases). The length of the CDR3 is 12 residues. Germline loops: CDR1 MNHEY, CDR2 SVGAGI. V lost 6 bases to trimming and J lost 3 bases, with 9 bases between them. The CDR3 reads CASRKDSYEQYF. CDR3 nucleotide sequence: TGTGCCAGCAGAAAGGACAGCTACGAGCAGTACTTC.

This clone appeared a few times. J is TRBJ2-7 and V is TRBV28, with 7 bases aligning to TRBD1. The trim removed 8 bases at V and 1 base at J, leaving 2 bases unmatched. The germline V gene has CDR1 MDHEN and CDR2 SYDVKM. The CDR3 runs to 12 residues. The CDR3 loop reads CASRQGSYEQYF. DNA for the CDR3: TGTGCCAGCCGACAGGGATCCTACGAGCAGTACTTC.

The CDR3 loop is CASSLGQPLTDTQYF. The CDR3 bases are TGTGCCAGCAGCTTGGGACAACCCCTCACAGATACGCAGTATTTT. This chain connects TRBV7-8 to TRBJ2-3; D might be TRBD1 (6 bases). The CDR3 is 15 residues long. Trimming took 3 bases from V and 2 from J, leaving 12 bases between them. Per the germline V gene, CDR1 is SGHVS and CDR2 is FQNEAQ.

The V gene is TRBV18, the J gene TRBJ1-5; tentatively, D is TRBD1 (5 bases). V was shortened by 6 bases and J by 2 bases, with 17 bases between the two germline ends. Per the germline V gene, CDR1 is KGHSH and CDR2 is LQKENI. The length of the CDR3 is 16 residues. The CDR3 loop reads CASSEQTQVGNQPQHF. The CDR3 nucleotides are TGTGCCAGCTCGGAACAAACACAGGTTGGCAATCAGCCCCAGCATTTT.

The rearrangement joins TRBV18 to TRBJ2-3; possibly TRBD1 for D (5 bases). Looked up from germline, CDR1 is KGHSH and CDR2 is LQKENI. The CDR3 sequence is 15 residues long. V lost 4 bases to trimming and J lost 3 bases, with 14 bases between them. CDR3 amino acids: CASSLERGLTDTQYF. CDR3 bases: TGTGCCAGCTCACTGGAAAGGGGCCTAACAGATACGCAGTATTTT.

The chain has TRBV19 and TRBJ2-2; 7 nucleotides match TRBD1. CDR3 length: 13 residues. CDR1 and CDR2 (germline): LNHDA, SQIVND (reference sequence). Germline trimming cut 4 bases from V and 5 bases from J; bases unmatched to any gene: 1. The DNA for the CDR3 is TGTGCCAGTAGTAGGGGACAGACCGGGGAGCTGTTTTTT. It codes for CASSRGQTGELFF.

Note on this clone: Other nucleotide sequences in the sample specify the same CDR3. The chain links TRBV7-9 to TRBJ2-1; D might be TRBD1 (6 bases). The V end was cut by 2 bases, the J end by 7 bases, with 6 bases between. The CDR3 has 12 amino acids. Germline V lookup: CDR1 SEHNR, CDR2 FQNEAQ (reference sequence). CDR3 in amino acids: CASSLTGNEQFF. The CDR3 coding sequence is TGTGCCAGCAGCTTAACAGGGAATGAGCAGTTCTTC.

This clone was seen just once. CDR3 protein: CASSDSVAASTDTQYF. In DNA, the CDR3 is TGTGCCAGCAGTGACTCAGTGGCGGCTAGCACAGATACGCAGTATTTT. The chain carries TRBV6-4 and TRBJ2-3; D uncertain. Trimming stripped 0 bases from V and 0 bases from J, with 10 bases between. The CDR3 is 16 residues long. Germline values: CDR1 MRHNA, CDR2 SNTAGT.

The J gene is TRBJ1-5, the V gene TRBV5-1, with 11 bases aligning to TRBD1. With 5 bases clipped from V and 8 bases from J, the junction kept 6 bases outside the gene matches. Germline V gene lookup returns CDR1 SGHRS and CDR2 YFSETQ. The CDR3 contains 14 residues. CDR3 sequence (DNA): TGCGCCAGCAGTTCAGGGACAGGGGGGGAGCCCCAGCATTTT. Its protein is CASSSGTGGEPQHF.

The V gene is TRBV4-3, the J gene TRBJ2-1, with D tentatively TRBD2 (6 bases). V lost 2 bases, J lost 6 bases, and 17 bases lay in between. Per the germline V gene, CDR1 is LGHNA and CDR2 is YSLEER. The CDR3 runs 16 residues. CDR3 amino acids: CASSQNRDFGPNEQFF. DNA for the CDR3: TGCGCCAGCAGCCAAAACCGGGACTTCGGGCCCAATGAGCAGTTCTTC.

V is TRBV3-1 (or the pseudogene TRBV3-2) and J is TRBJ2-7, with a weak D call TRBD1 (5 bases). This CDR3 region has 14 residues. V gave up 4 bases and J gave up 1 base, with 11 bases separating them. Per the germline V gene, CDR1 is LGHDT and CDR2 is YNNKEL (reference sequence). The CDR3: CASSPRRASYEQYF. CDR3 bases: TGTGCCAGCAGCCCCCGCAGGGCGTCCTACGAGCAGTACTTC.